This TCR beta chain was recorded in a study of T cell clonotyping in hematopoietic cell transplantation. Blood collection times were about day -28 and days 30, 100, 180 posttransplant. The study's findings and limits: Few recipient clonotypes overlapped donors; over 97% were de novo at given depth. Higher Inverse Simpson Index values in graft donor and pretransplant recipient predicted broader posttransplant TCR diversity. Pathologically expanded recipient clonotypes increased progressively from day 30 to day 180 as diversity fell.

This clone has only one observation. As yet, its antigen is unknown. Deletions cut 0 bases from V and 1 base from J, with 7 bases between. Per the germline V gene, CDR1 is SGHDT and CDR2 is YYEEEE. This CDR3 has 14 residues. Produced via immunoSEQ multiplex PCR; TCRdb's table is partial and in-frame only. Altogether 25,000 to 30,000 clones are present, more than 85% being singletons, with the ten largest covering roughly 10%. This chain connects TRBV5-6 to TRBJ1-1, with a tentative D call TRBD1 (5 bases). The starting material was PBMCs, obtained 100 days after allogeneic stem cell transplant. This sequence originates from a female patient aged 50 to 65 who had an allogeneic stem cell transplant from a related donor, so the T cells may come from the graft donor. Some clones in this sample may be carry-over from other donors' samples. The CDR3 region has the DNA TGTGCCAGCAGCTTGGTGGGGCCGAACACTGAAGCTTTCTTT. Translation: CASSLVGPNTEAFF.